The 17 T cell receptor beta chains presented below share a single source sample, sequenced in a study of fetal regulatory T cell absence and autoimmunity. Some clones are missing from TCRdb's copy, which holds only in-frame ones; the method was immunoSEQ multiplex PCR. The table includes some 44,000 clones, about 86% detected once. Material for sequencing was cord blood. The origin of the receptors is a newborn boy with IPEX syndrome.

CDR3 in amino acids: CASSPVRAGVSSWFF. Written as DNA, the CDR3 is TGTGCCAGCAGCCCCGTTCGGGCGGGAGTTTCAAGTTGGTTCTTC. The chain joins TRBV6-6 to TRBJ2-1, with 7 bases that match TRBD2. J was trimmed by 15 bases and V by 6 bases; bases with no gene match: 20. Per germline, CDR1 MNHNY and CDR2 SVGAGI (reference sequence). CDR3 length: 15 amino acids.

This clone was counted a single time. The chain has TRBV5-4 and TRBJ2-3, with 8 bases identical to TRBD2. The length of the CDR3 is 15 residues. The germline gives CDR1 SGHNT, CDR2 YYREEE (reference sequence). The trim removed 2 bases at V and 0 bases at J, leaving 2 bases unmatched. CDR3 sequence reads: CASSFGGRSTDTQYF. CDR3 nucleotide sequence: TGTGCCAGCAGCTTCGGCGGGAGGAGCACAGATACGCAGTATTTT. The full variable domain, with the rest looked up from reference TRBV5-4 and TRBJ2-3, is ETGVTQSPTHLIKTRGQQVTLRCSSQSGHNTVSWYQQALGQGPQFIFQYYREEENGRGNFPPRFSGLQFPNYSSELNVNALELDDSALYLCASSFGGRSTDTQYFGPGTRLTVL.

The rearrangement links TRBV2 to TRBJ2-3; 12 nucleotides align to TRBD2. The CDR3 is 15 residues long. The trim removed 3 bases at V and 3 bases at J, leaving 1 base unmatched. Germline-derived CDR1 and CDR2 are SNHLY and FYNNEI. CDR3 sequence: CASSDTSGGTDTQYF. The CDR3, as DNA: TGTGCCAGCAGTGATACTAGCGGGGGGACAGATACGCAGTATTTT.

The V gene is TRBV10-3, the J gene TRBJ1-1; 9 positions match TRBD1. Trimming at V came to 2 bases and at J to 5 bases, leaving 12 bases not matched to a gene. The CDR3 loop spans 17 amino acids. The germline V gene has CDR1 ENHRY and CDR2 SYGVKD. CDR3 sequence reads: CAISEVQGARGKTEAFF. The CDR3 DNA sequence: TGTGCCATCAGTGAGGTACAGGGGGCGAGAGGTAAGACTGAAGCTTTCTTT.

The rearrangement uses TRBV4-1 and TRBJ1-5, with TRBD1 as a possible D gene (6 bases). This CDR3 has 13 amino acids. Germline loops: CDR1 MGHRA, CDR2 YSYEKL. V dropped 3 bases and J dropped 5 bases, with 8 bases sitting between them. CDR3 sequence (DNA): TGCGCCAGCAGCCAGGGGGCTCATCAGCCCCAGCATTTT. Amino acids: CASSQGAHQPQHF.

The CDR3 DNA follows: TGTGCTAGTGGTTTGATCGCGGGACCGTTTAATGAAAAACTGTTTTTT. Translation gives CASGLIAGPFNEKLFF. The rearrangement links TRBV12-5 to TRBJ1-4, with D possibly matching TRBD1 (5 bases). With 2 bases removed from V and 4 bases from J, the gap between germline ends came to 14 bases. This CDR3 has 16 residues. The V gene's germline CDR1 is LGHNT and CDR2 FRNRAP.

The CDR3 DNA is TGTGCCAGCAGTCACTTCTCGCGGACTGCGAACACCGGGGAGCTGTTTTTT. The encoded protein is CASSHFSRTANTGELFF. The chain carries TRBV27 and TRBJ2-2, with a weak D call TRBD2 (5 bases). This CDR3 has 17 amino acids. The germline V gene encodes CDR1 MNHEY and CDR2 SMNVEV (reference sequence). The V gene lost 5 bases and the J gene lost 0 bases, with 16 bases spanning the gap.

The CDR3 sequence is CASSGLALSPTDTQYF. The CDR3 nucleotides read TGTGCCAGTAGCGGACTAGCGCTAAGCCCTACAGATACGCAGTATTTT. The chain joins TRBV19 to TRBJ2-3; TRBD2 matches at 9 bases. Trimming cost V 6 bases and J 3 bases; bases outside gene matches: 10. Germline CDR1 is LNHDA and CDR2 is SQIVND (reference sequence). This CDR3 comprises 16 residues.

This chain joins TRBV7-9 and TRBJ2-5; D gene uncertain. The CDR3 totals 11 residues. Trimming removed 6 bases at V and 10 bases at J, with 12 bases between. CDR1 SEHNR and CDR2 FQNEAQ come from the germline V gene (reference sequence). CDR3 region: CASRPLRLQYF. The CDR3 DNA sequence: TGTGCCAGCAGGCCTCTCAGGCTCCAGTACTTC.

The chain has TRBV15 and TRBJ2-5, with TRBD2 as a possible D gene (5 bases). The CDR3 consists of 14 residues. Trimming took 0 bases from V and 6 from J, leaving 11 bases between them. From germline, CDR1 is LNHNV and CDR2 YYDKDF (reference sequence). In nucleotides, the CDR3 is TGTGCCACCAGCAGAGATCTAGCCGGAAAGACCCAGTACTTC. It yields the protein CATSRDLAGKTQYF.

The rearrangement uses TRBV6-6 and TRBJ2-1, with D unresolved. CDR1 is MNHNY and CDR2 is SVGAGI in the germline V gene (reference sequence). The CDR3 totals 12 residues. The V gene lost 10 bases and the J gene lost 5 bases, with 12 bases spanning the gap. This CDR3 is CATKGPNNEQFF. The DNA for the CDR3 is TGTGCCACCAAGGGCCCTAACAATGAGCAGTTCTTC.

The chain is built from TRBV19 and TRBJ1-5; D not certain. The CDR3 is made up of 16 amino acids. V was cut by 1 base and J by 7 bases, with 17 bases left in between. The germline V gene has CDR1 LNHDA and CDR2 SQIVND (reference sequence). This CDR3 reads CASSIVAWGRWQPQHF. The CDR3 DNA reads as TGTGCCAGTAGTATAGTGGCTTGGGGTCGCTGGCAGCCCCAGCATTTT. The full variable domain, with the rest looked up from reference TRBV19 and TRBJ1-5, is DGGITQSPKYLFRKEGQNVTLSCEQNLNHDAMYWYRQDPGQGLRLIYYSQIVNDFQKGDIAEGYSVSREKKESFPLTVTSAQKNPTAFYLCASSIVAWGRWQPQHFGDGTRLSIL.

This chain links TRBV19 with TRBJ2-3; D unresolved. The CDR3 has 11 amino acids. The germline V gene encodes CDR1 LNHDA and CDR2 SQIVND (reference sequence). With 3 bases removed from V and 5 bases from J, the gap between germline ends came to 3 bases. The CDR3 is CASSMGDTQYF. The CDR3 nucleotides are TGTGCCAGTAGTATGGGAGATACGCAGTATTTT. Combining the CDR3 with reference TRBV19 and TRBJ2-3 gives the whole variable domain DGGITQSPKYLFRKEGQNVTLSCEQNLNHDAMYWYRQDPGQGLRLIYYSQIVNDFQKGDIAEGYSVSREKKESFPLTVTSAQKNPTAFYLCASSMGDTQYFGPGTRLTVL.

The rearrangement uses TRBV7-8 and TRBJ2-5, with TRBD1 identical over 8 bases. The CDR3 has 14 residues. V shed 5 bases, J shed 4 bases, and the junction held 6 bases outside the gene matches. Germline CDR1 SGHVS, CDR2 FQNEAQ. CDR3 nucleotide sequence: TGTGCCAGCAGCCGGACAGGGCCCATAGAGACCCAGTACTTC. This codes for CASSRTGPIETQYF.

This clone was counted between two and nine times. The V and J genes are TRBV5-1 and TRBJ2-3; 11 nucleotides line up with TRBD2. This CDR3 is built from 15 residues. The V gene end was trimmed by 2 bases and the J gene end by 3 bases; junction bases not matched to a gene: 2. Germline CDR1 SGHRS, CDR2 YFSETQ. The CDR3 sequence: CASSLRLAGTDTQYF. CDR3 DNA: TGCGCCAGCAGCTTAAGACTAGCGGGAACAGATACGCAGTATTTT.

The genes are TRBV4-1 and TRBJ2-4, with 8 bases that match TRBD2. Germline CDR1 and CDR2: MGHRA and YSYEKL. The V gene end was trimmed by 3 bases and the J gene end by 3 bases; junction bases not matched to a gene: 10. The CDR3 has 17 amino acids. The CDR3 region has the DNA TGCGCCAGCAGCCAGACGGGTCTAGCGGGTCTCAAAAACATTCAGTACTTC. Residues: CASSQTGLAGLKNIQYF.

CDR3 region: CASSVMGGGGNYGYTF. CDR3 DNA sequence: TGTGCCAGCAGCGTTATGGGAGGGGGCGGAAACTATGGCTACACCTTC. The rearrangement links TRBV21-1 to TRBJ1-2. TRBV21-1 is a listed pseudogene. The length of the CDR3 is 16 residues.